The sequence of this T cell receptor beta chain was determined in a study of lymphopenia after photon versus proton radiotherapy. Notes on the study in general: Oligoclonal CD8+ Temra expansion after nadir drove photon patients' diversity drop.

Germline CDR1 reads SGDLS; CDR2 reads YYNGEE. The V end lost 3 bases, the J end lost 2 bases, and 8 bases lay between the germline ends. The CDR3 runs 13 residues. Assay used: immunoSEQ multiplex PCR; TCRdb lists only in-frame clones, some missing. This table holds 45,000 to 65,000 clones, roughly nine tenths found once. This clone showed up just a few times. Its antigen remains unknown. This material consisted of peripheral blood, taken from a patient treated with photon-based radiotherapy. The rearrangement joins TRBV9 to TRBJ1-1, with D perhaps TRBD1 (6 bases). This TCR was recovered from a woman aged 40 to 50 with cholangiocarcinoma. In DNA form, the CDR3 reads TGTGCCAGCAGCGCGACAGGTAACACTGAAGCTTTCTTT. The encoded protein is CASSATGNTEAFF. The full variable domain, with the rest looked up from reference TRBV9 and TRBJ1-1, is DSGVTQTPKHLITATGQRVTLRCSPRSGDLSVYWYQQSLDQGLQFLIQYYNGEERAKGNILERFSAQQFPDLHSELNLSSLELGDSALYFCASSATGNTEAFFGQGTRLTVV.